This TCR beta chain emerged from a study of cytomegalovirus exposure and HLA in healthy donors. Regarding the study as a whole: First-cohort TCR clusters tended to co-occur in the approximately 120 validation repertoires, a later analysis found. Across donors, most TCRs were seen rarely, yet some public ones were widespread. The study listed approximately 170 cytomegalovirus-associated TCR beta chains.

On this clone: No antigen is known for it.

The method was immunoSEQ multiplex PCR; TCRdb's version includes in-frame clones alone and lacks a portion of them. The sample carries 100,000 to 130,000 clones, 90% to 97% recorded once. The receptor's source is a woman between 18 and 29 years old in good health and CMV-seronegative. Source material: PBMCs.

The CDR3 DNA follows: TGTGCCAGCAGCTCCGGGACTAGCGTCGAGACCCAGTACTTC. This gives the protein CASSSGTSVETQYF. This chain joins TRBV2 and TRBJ2-5, with 10 bases that match TRBD2. V lost 6 bases and J lost 5; bases outside the gene matches: 6. The germline V gene has CDR1 SNHLY and CDR2 FYNNEI. The length of the CDR3 is 14 residues.